The sequence of this TCR beta chain was determined in a study of CD8+ T cells in alopecia areata (dated by TCRdb to between 2017 and 2018). A note on the overall study: The treated patients, all with moderate-to-severe alopecia areata, were enrolled in an open-label pilot trial of oral tofacitinib given at 5 to 10 mg twice daily. Tofacitinib was administered for 6 to 18 months, and 6 months of follow-up off drug were then conducted to assess delayed response and recurrence. The SALT score, which quantifies the percentage of affected scalp surface area, was used to measure disease severity in treated patients. To study T cell clonal expansion in alopecia areata, the researchers applied high-throughput TCRbeta sequencing to both the C3H/HeJ mouse model and human patients. On the human side, TCRbeta sequencing was run on scalp tissue and on sorted CD4+ and CD8+ peripheral blood T cells from healthy controls and from alopecia areata patients with either patchy or totalis/universalis disease. Patients on tofacitinib were biopsied at baseline and after 4 and 24 weeks of treatment, and several of the patients also had a later scalp biopsy. Scalp clonality was compared across normal scalp (n=4), patchy alopecia areata scalp (n=8), and alopecia totalis/universalis scalp (n=8). RNA was extracted with the PAXgene miRNA kit for fixed scalp, the miRNeasy kit for PBMCs, and the RNeasy kit for mouse skin. immunoSEQ multiplex PCR using 35 Vbeta forward primers and 13 Jbeta reverse primers was used to amplify TCRbeta CDR3 regions. On the study overall, not on this receptor specifically: Compared with normal scalp, lesional scalp, particularly in alopecia totalis/universalis, had higher clonality and more expanded CD8+ clones, which suggests antigenic drive. TCR sequences shared between patients were less clear than in mice, possibly partly because of HLA diversity in the patient population. Because the treated cohort was small and included a single nonresponder, larger studies are needed to assess links between baseline CD8+ expansion and response. Many expanded lesional clones persisted in scalp and blood during tofacitinib treatment, which may partly explain relapse after stopping treatment. Unlike mouse skin, where gammadelta T cells dominate, normal human skin contains resident alphabeta T cells that get sequenced too, which complicates analysis of the scalp TCR repertoire. Scalp clonality and the number of expanded CD8+ clones among the top 100 scalp clones were significantly decreased by tofacitinib.

The protocol used for the library was the immunoSEQ multiplex PCR assay. For TCR sequencing, RNA was extracted from every sample and reverse transcribed into cDNA to serve as template. First-strand cDNA was synthesized using SuperScript III with a 2:1 mix of oligo-dT and random hexamers. A synthetic immune receptor repertoire was used to measure amplification bias, and any remaining bias was corrected computationally. As for the authors' bioinformatics: Raw reads were preprocessed to remove errors, and CDR3 was defined according to IMGT conventions as the region from the conserved cysteine to phenylalanine. Clonality was computed as 1 minus the Shannon entropy, with the entropy normalized by log2 of the number of productive unique TCRs. CD4 or CD8 identity of scalp clones was inferred by cross-referencing scalp TCRbeta sequences with sorted blood CD4 and CD8 repertoires. TCRdb's version of the immuneACCESS table is confined to in-frame rearrangements and falls short of the full clone set. An unresolved V gene accounts for under half of the shortfall where checked; the remainder is of unknown origin. V and J calls and clone size follow that table, whereas D and trimming were derived from the DNA. The sample table lists 180,000 or so clones, about three fifths of them with a count of one. The top ten clones comprise roughly 5% of the sample.

The sample's time point label, in plain terms: 24 weeks on oral tofacitinib. The treatment or condition label for this specimen denotes: oral pan-JAK inhibitor, 5-10 mg twice daily. Peripheral blood and lesional scalp punch biopsies were obtained from patients with alopecia areata. After PBMCs were isolated by density centrifugation and stained for CD3, CD4 and CD8, a FACSAria was used to sort CD4+ and CD8+ T cells. For this clone: This receptor's antigen is unknown. No per-base quality is available; no much larger clone lies one base away.

The V end loses 4 bases and the J end loses 5 bases, and a stretch of 6 bases separates them. From its cysteine to its phenylalanine, the CDR3 spans 11 amino acids. Left in the record is the CDR3 DNA by itself, 33 bases read in frame from the first base. The CDR1 and CDR2 encoded by the germline V gene are SQVTM and ANQGSEA. The rearrangement combines TRBV29-1 with TRBJ2-1, with an unclear D gene assignment. Specimen: CD4+ T cells sorted from blood, collected at week 24, from a patient treated with tofacitinib. The TCR was taken from a human donor with alopecia areata. Here the CDR3 is given as CSVATDNEQFF. Read as DNA, the sequence is TGCAGCGTTGCGACCGACAATGAGCAGTTCTTC.